This TCR beta chain derives from a study of cytomegalovirus exposure and HLA in healthy donors. Broader study findings: Researchers catalogued under 200 TCR beta chains as cytomegalovirus-associated. Within a later analysis, the majority of CMV-associated TCR beta chains appeared HLA-restricted. Through in vitro validation, a few CMV-associated chains were shown to be specific for CMV antigens. In an earlier analysis, productive rearrangement rates for most beta V segments clustered near 87% or 30%.

In the PCR, 60 Vbeta and 13 Jbeta primers were used. Assay: immunoSEQ multiplex PCR; the TCRdb copy retains only in-frame clones and omits some. The table records approximately 52,000 clones, roughly 70% of them present only once. Worth noting for this clone: Its antigen is currently unknown.

Germline V gene sequence: CDR1 SGHTA, CDR2 FQGNSA. This CDR3 contains 14 residues. With 0 bases clipped from V and 5 bases from J, the junction kept 2 bases outside the gene matches. This chain uses TRBV7-2 with TRBJ2-5, with 8 bases aligning to TRBD2. Sequenced material: PBMCs. The receptor was derived from a man aged 35-49 years in good health and CMV-seropositive. The CDR3 is CASSLAGGGETQYF. The DNA of the CDR3 is TGTGCCAGCAGCTTAGCCGGCGGGGGGGAGACCCAGTACTTC.